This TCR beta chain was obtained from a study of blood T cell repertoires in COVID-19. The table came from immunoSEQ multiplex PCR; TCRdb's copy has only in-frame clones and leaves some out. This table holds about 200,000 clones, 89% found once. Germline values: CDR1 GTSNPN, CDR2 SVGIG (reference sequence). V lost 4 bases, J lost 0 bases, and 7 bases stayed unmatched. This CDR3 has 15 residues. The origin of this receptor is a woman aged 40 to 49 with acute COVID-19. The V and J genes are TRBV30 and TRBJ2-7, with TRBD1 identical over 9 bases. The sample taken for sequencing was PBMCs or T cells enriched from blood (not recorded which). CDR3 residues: CAWNAWDRDSYEQYF. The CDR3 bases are TGTGCCTGGAACGCCTGGGACAGGGACTCCTACGAGCAGTACTTC.